These T cell receptor beta chains were read from a single sample in a study of T cell changes during pregnancy in multiple sclerosis. This table comes from immunoSEQ multiplex PCR, and its TCRdb copy is limited to in-frame clones, with some not included. The data hold approximately 84,000 clones, with about 94% observed a single time. Sequenced material: peripheral blood, taken in the third trimester of pregnancy. Every receptor here comes from a female donor with multiple sclerosis, enrolled in a pregnancy study. Each CDR3 is given with its conserved first and last residue. The D gene is left open where the match is weak. Size values are once, few and many counts, or a class for expanded clones, and some rows have none.

d_gene	j_gene	v_gene	abundance	CDR3aa	CDR3nt
NA	TRBJ2-5	TRBV14	NA	CASSHSVETQYF	TGTGCCAGCAGCCATTCTGTGGAGACCCAGTACTTC
NA	TRBJ2-2	TRBV7-3	NA	CASSPRTGELFF	TGTGCCAGCAGCCCGCGCACCGGGGAGCTGTTTTTT
NA	TRBJ1-1	TRBV29-1	NA	CSVVRGSAEAFF	TGCAGCGTTGTCAGGGGATCAGCTGAAGCTTTCTTT
NA	TRBJ2-5	TRBV9	NA	CASSSRLEETQYF	TGTGCCAGCAGCTCTCGACTCGAAGAGACCCAGTACTTC
NA	TRBJ1-1	TRBV5-1	NA	CASSLDLTENEAFF	TGCGCCAGCAGCTTGGATTTGACGGAGAATGAAGCTTTCTTT
NA	TRBJ1-6	TRBV29-1	NA	CSAGSKDSPLHF	TGCAGCGCCGGGTCAAAGGATTCACCCCTCCACTTT
TRBD1	TRBJ2-7	TRBV2	NA	CASGDRVYEQYF	TGTGCCAGCGGGGACAGGGTTTACGAGCAGTACTTC
TRBD1	TRBJ1-3	TRBV11-3	NA	CASSLRDSSSGNTIYF	TGTGCCAGCAGCTTAAGGGACAGCAGCTCTGGAAACACCATATATTTT
NA	TRBJ1-3	TRBV9	NA	CASSVALLDGSSGNTIYF	TGTGCCAGCAGCGTAGCTCTTCTGGACGGGAGCTCTGGAAACACCATATATTTT
NA	TRBJ2-3	TRBV7-8	NA	CASSLGYTDTQYF	TGTGCCAGCAGCTTAGGTTACACAGATACGCAGTATTTT
NA	TRBJ2-1	TRBV19	once	CASSIVGEWGHEQFF	TGTGCCAGTAGTATCGTCGGGGAATGGGGGCATGAGCAGTTCTTC
TRBD1	TRBJ1-5	TRBV19	NA	CASSPDRGVNQPQHF	TGTGCCAGTAGTCCGGACAGGGGCGTTAATCAGCCCCAGCATTTT
NA	TRBJ2-6	TRBV11-3	once	CASSPSTGWGSGANVLTF	TGTGCCAGCAGCCCCTCGACAGGTTGGGGCTCTGGGGCCAACGTCCTGACTTTC
TRBD1	TRBJ1-5	TRBV28	NA	CASQDRGNQPQHF	TGTGCCAGCCAGGACAGGGGTAATCAGCCCCAGCATTTT
NA	TRBJ1-1	TRBV2	NA	CASSELVSGTGKAFF	TGTGCCAGCAGTGAACTGGTGTCAGGCACGGGGAAAGCTTTCTTT
NA	TRBJ1-5	TRBV7-2	NA	CASSLSIFSSQPQHF	TGTGCCAGCAGCTTATCTATCTTCTCTAGTCAGCCCCAGCATTTT
TRBD1	TRBJ1-2	TRBV25-1	NA	CASSGPFGQGGLHGYTF	TGTGCCAGCAGTGGTCCTTTCGGACAGGGAGGTTTACATGGCTACACCTTC
TRBD1	TRBJ1-5	TRBV7-9	NA	CASSDREYQPQHF	TGTGCCAGCAGCGACAGGGAGTATCAGCCCCAGCATTTT
TRBD1	TRBJ2-5	TRBV15	NA	CATSRKGTGGGETQYF	TGTGCCACCAGCAGAAAAGGGACAGGGGGCGGAGAGACCCAGTACTTC
NA	TRBJ2-5	TRBV2	NA	CASRLGPLGTQYF	TGTGCCAGCAGGTTGGGGCCTCTCGGGACCCAGTACTTC
TRBD2	TRBJ2-3	TRBV5-4	NA	CASSGTSGSTDTQYF	TGTGCCAGCAGCGGGACTAGCGGTAGCACAGATACGCAGTATTTT
TRBD2	TRBJ2-5	TRBV6-5	NA	CASTRAGGPQETQYF	TGTGCCAGTACCCGAGCGGGGGGCCCCCAAGAGACCCAGTACTTC
NA	TRBJ1-6	TRBV7-9	NA	CASSLGTTLGDSPLHF	TGTGCCAGCAGCCTTGGGACAACTTTGGGGGATTCACCCCTCCACTTT
NA	TRBJ2-3	TRBV6-5	NA	CASSYSSGSTFFPQYF	TGTGCCAGCAGTTACTCGAGCGGAAGTACGTTCTTTCCGCAGTATTTT
NA	TRBJ1-3	TRBV4-2	NA	CASSQEGGRELLGNTIYF	TGTGCCAGCAGCCAAGAAGGAGGGCGGGAGTTATTGGGAAACACCATATATTTT
TRBD2	TRBJ2-3	TRBV9	NA	CASSVEVGGVGIAADTQYF	TGTGCCAGCAGCGTAGAGGTGGGGGGGGTAGGGATAGCGGCGGATACGCAGTATTTT
NA	TRBJ2-2	TRBV7-9	NA	CASSHRGDPTGELFF	TGTGCCAGCAGCCATCGCGGGGACCCAACCGGGGAGCTGTTTTTT
NA	TRBJ1-1	TRBV19	NA	CASSIPPSQQNTEAFF	TGTGCCAGTAGTATTCCCCCCTCCCAACAGAACACTGAAGCTTTCTTT
TRBD1	TRBJ1-1	TRBV5-1	once	CASSSSGRGSGTEAFF	TGCGCCAGCAGCTCGAGTGGCAGGGGGTCGGGCACTGAAGCTTTCTTT
TRBD2	TRBJ2-5	TRBV2	NA	CASRDWTSEGETQYF	TGTGCCAGCAGGGATTGGACTAGCGAAGGAGAGACCCAGTACTTC
NA	TRBJ2-2	TRBV30	NA	CAWSVDPAGGEIGELFF	TGTGCCTGGAGTGTAGATCCGGCCGGCGGGGAGATCGGGGAGCTGTTTTTT
NA	TRBJ2-7	TRBV9	NA	CASSVESRSYEQYF	TGTGCCAGCAGCGTAGAGAGTAGAAGCTACGAGCAGTACTTC
TRBD2	TRBJ2-7	TRBV5-6	few	CASSSVIAGGPGEQYF	TGTGCCAGCAGCTCGGTAATAGCGGGGGGGCCGGGTGAGCAGTACTTC
TRBD1	TRBJ1-1	TRBV19	NA	CASGQGMRTEAFF	TGTGCCAGTGGACAGGGGATGAGGACTGAAGCTTTCTTT
TRBD1	TRBJ2-3	TRBV6-1	once	CASSVGTGGEAQYF	TGTGCCAGCAGCGTGGGAACAGGGGGCGAAGCGCAGTATTTT
NA	TRBJ2-3	TRBV9	NA	CASSALLDTQYF	TGTGCCAGCAGCGCCCTGTTGGATACGCAGTATTTT
TRBD2	TRBJ2-3	TRBV7-2	NA	CAAGGGDTQYF	TGTGCCGCGGGGGGAGGGGATACGCAGTATTTT
NA	TRBJ1-2	TRBV5-1	NA	CASSLYIGEDGGYTF	TGCGCCAGCAGCTTGTATATAGGAGAGGATGGTGGCTACACCTTC
NA	TRBJ2-3	TRBV7-9	NA	CASREGGGAGTDTQYF	TGTGCCAGCAGGGAAGGGGGGGGCGCAGGCACAGATACGCAGTATTTT
NA	TRBJ2-3	TRBV6-1	NA	CASSDPPWAGTDTQYF	TGTGCCAGCAGTGACCCTCCCTGGGCCGGCACAGATACGCAGTATTTT
TRBD1	TRBJ2-1	TRBV4-1	NA	CASSSGQGSSGSSYNEQFF	TGCGCCAGCAGCTCAGGACAGGGATCAAGCGGAAGCTCCTACAATGAGCAGTTCTTC
NA	TRBJ1-5	TRBV2	NA	CASRQSIRSNQPQHF	TGTGCCAGCAGACAGTCGATTCGTAGCAATCAGCCCCAGCATTTT